Each of the 15 T cell receptor beta chains below was sequenced from the same sample in a study of CD8 T cells in Susac syndrome. Random hexamers primed reverse transcription of about 0.45 to 1 ug RNA. TCRdb independently ran MiXCR on the immunoSEQ multiplex PCR reads; one entry per CDR3 protein. The sample lists about 150,000 distinct CDR3 sequences, around 95% occurring once. Sequencing input: CD4+ T cells from PBMCs. These receptors all come from a human donor with Susac syndrome.

The chain employs TRBV25-1 and TRBJ1-4; perhaps TRBD1 as D (5 bases). The CDR3 is 14 residues long. V was pared by 1 base and J by 8 bases, with 11 bases between. The V gene's germline CDR1 is MGHDK and CDR2 SYGVNS. This chain's CDR3 is CASSEWVGEEKLFF. CDR3 DNA: TGTGCCAGCAGTGAATGGGTAGGGGAAGAAAAACTGTTTTTT.

This chain joins TRBV9 and TRBJ2-6; D unclear. Germline V lookup: CDR1 SGDLS, CDR2 YYNGEE. CDR3 length equals 14 residues. Trimming cost V 2 bases and J 4 bases, with 7 bases left between them. The CDR3 bases are TGTGCCAGCAGCGTTCTTGGAGGGGCCAACGTCCTGACTTTC. Protein product: CASSVLGGANVLTF.

The rearrangement links TRBV3-1 to TRBJ2-3; D unresolved. Trimming left V 4 bases short and J 6 bases short, with 5 bases between. There are 11 residues in the CDR3. The germline V gene has CDR1 LGHDT and CDR2 YNNKEL (reference sequence). The CDR3 loop is CASSLDDTQYF. In DNA, the CDR3 is TGTGCCAGCAGCCTCGACGATACGCAGTATTTT.

This clonotype was recorded only once. V and J are TRBV11-2 and TRBJ2-5; TRBD1 aligns across 7 bases. This CDR3 is 15 amino acids long. The ends lost 1 base at V and 5 bases at J; junction bases unmatched: 7. Germline V gives CDR1 SGHAT, CDR2 FQNNGV. This CDR3 reads CASSLVEPRGETQYF. CDR3 DNA: TGTGCCAGCAGCTTAGTTGAGCCCAGGGGGGAGACCCAGTACTTC.

This chain connects TRBV29-1 to TRBJ1-4; D perhaps matches TRBD1 (6 bases). Germline CDR1 SQVTM, CDR2 ANQGSEA. CDR3 length equals 13 residues. Trimming shortened V by 7 bases and J by 8 bases, and 17 bases separated the two germline ends. CDR3 sequence (DNA): TGCAGCGCCCTTTCTGGGGGCGAGGAAAAACTGTTTTTT. Residues: CSALSGGEEKLFF.

The J gene is TRBJ2-7, the V gene TRBV2; perhaps TRBD2 as D (5 bases). The CDR3 extends over 14 amino acids. From germline, CDR1 is SNHLY and CDR2 FYNNEI. Trimming shortened V by 4 bases and J by 5 bases, and 15 bases separated the two germline ends. CDR3 loop: CASSAPGKKDEQYF. CDR3 in DNA: TGTGCCAGCAGTGCCCCCGGGAAGAAAGACGAGCAGTACTTC.

The chain carries TRBV30 and TRBJ2-5; no clear D. Germline V gives CDR1 GTSNPN, CDR2 SVGIG (reference sequence). V gave up 3 bases and J gave up 3 bases, with 5 bases separating them. CDR3 length: 11 residues. CDR3 DNA sequence: TGTGCCTGGAGCGCCGAAGAGACCCAGTACTTC. It specifies CAWSAEETQYF. The full variable domain, completed using reference TRBV30 and TRBJ2-5, is SQTIHQWPATLVQPVGSPLSLECTVEGTSNPNLYWYRQAAGRGLQLLFYSVGIGQISSEVPQNLSASRPQDRQFILSSKKLLLSDSGFYLCAWSAEETQYFGPGTRLLVL.

The rearrangement links TRBV29-1 to TRBJ2-5, with 7 nucleotides matching TRBD1. Germline assignment: CDR1 SQVTM and CDR2 ANQGSEA. V lost 7 bases to trimming and J lost 1 base; unmatched junction nucleotides: 3. This CDR3 contains 12 residues. CDR3 in amino acids: CSAGGAQETQYF. The CDR3 nucleotides are TGCAGCGCAGGGGGAGCCCAAGAGACCCAGTACTTC.

V usage is TRBV7-2 and J usage is TRBJ2-3, with 7 bases that match TRBD2. The germline CDR1 and CDR2 sequences are SGHTA and FQGNSA. With V trimmed by 3 bases and J by 2 bases, 5 bases remained unmatched. The CDR3 has 15 amino acids. CDR3 nucleotides: TGTGCCAGCAGCTTGGAGCGGGGAACCACAGATACGCAGTATTTT. The encoded protein is CASSLERGTTDTQYF. The variable domain in full, with the rest retrieved from reference TRBV7-2 and TRBJ2-3, is GAGVSQSPSNKVTEKGKDVELRCDPISGHTALYWYRQSLGQGLEFLIYFQGNSAPDKSGLPSDRFSAERTGGSVSTLTIQRTQQEDSAVYLCASSLERGTTDTQYFGPGTRLTVL.

The chain carries TRBV29-1 and TRBJ2-3; D perhaps matches TRBD1 (6 bases). V was clipped by 2 bases and J by 0 bases, with 12 bases between them. The CDR3 loop spans 15 amino acids. Germline V gene sequence: CDR1 SQVTM, CDR2 ANQGSEA. CDR3 sequence reads: CSVERDTLSTDTQYF. The CDR3 DNA follows: TGCAGCGTTGAACGGGACACGCTTAGCACAGATACGCAGTATTTT.

The V call is TRBV9, the J call TRBJ2-7; D assignment may be TRBD1 or TRBD2 (5 bases each). The germline V gene encodes CDR1 SGDLS and CDR2 YYNGEE. With 3 bases removed from V and 7 bases from J, the gap between germline ends came to 17 bases. The CDR3 extends over 14 amino acids. CDR3 sequence reads: CASSATGTISEQYF. CDR3 bases: TGTGCCAGCAGCGCCACCGGGACGATATCGGAGCAGTACTTC.

The rearrangement uses TRBV27 and TRBJ2-3; 8 nucleotides line up with TRBD1. The CDR3 runs 13 residues. Germline V gene lookup returns CDR1 MNHEY and CDR2 SMNVEV (reference sequence). Unmatched junction bases numbered 7, after V lost 5 bases and J lost 9 bases. The CDR3: CASSPPAGGTQYF. The CDR3 nucleotides read TGTGCCAGCAGTCCGCCCGCAGGGGGCACGCAGTATTTT.

The genes are TRBV29-1 and TRBJ2-1; 8 bases match TRBD2. CDR1 and CDR2 from the germline V gene are SQVTM and ANQGSEA. CDR3 length: 14 amino acids. The junction had 7 bases not matched to a gene; V was cut back by 6 bases and J by 3 bases. The CDR3 loop is CSVAATSGYNEQFF. The CDR3 nucleotides are TGCAGCGTGGCGGCTACTAGCGGCTACAATGAGCAGTTCTTC.

The chain uses TRBV14 and TRBJ2-1; D not resolved. The CDR3 totals 12 residues. V was pared by 1 base and J by 8 bases, with 6 bases between. Germline V gives CDR1 SGHDN, CDR2 FVKESK. CDR3 DNA sequence: TGTGCCAGCAGCCAAGTGGGGTATGAGCAGTTCTTC. Translating it yields CASSQVGYEQFF.

This rearrangement joins TRBV7-3 to TRBJ2-6; tentatively, D is TRBD1 (5 bases). V lost 1 base and J 5 bases, leaving 15 bases between the germline ends. Germline V gene sequence: CDR1 SGHTA, CDR2 FQGTGA. The CDR3 length is 17 residues. The CDR3 sequence: CASSLIGREDRANVLTF. As DNA, the CDR3 is TGTGCCAGCAGCTTAATTGGCAGGGAAGATCGGGCCAACGTCCTGACTTTC.